This passage covers 24 T cell receptor beta chains from one sample sequenced in a study of T cells after yellow fever vaccination. TCRdb analysed the 5' RACE reads with MiXCR anew, one entry per CDR3 protein. Of hundreds of thousands of distinct CDR3 sequences detected, around 10% appear once; the ten largest clones hold roughly 18%. Sequenced here: PBMCs, sampled on the day of the first yellow fever vaccination. These receptors came from a man younger than 30 who received the YFV17D yellow fever vaccine.

The chain combines TRBV6-1 with TRBJ1-5, with TRBD1 as a possible D gene (5 bases). Trimming stripped 1 base from V and 6 bases from J, with 10 bases between. CDR1 and CDR2 from the germline V gene are MNHNS and SASEGT. The CDR3 loop spans 14 amino acids. CDR3 coding DNA: TGTGCCAGCAGTGAAGAGGCCGGGACTCAGCCCCAGCATTTT. Translating gives CASSEEAGTQPQHF.

This clonotype was recorded many times. The CDR3 sequence: CASSLVEGDQPQHF. As DNA, the CDR3 is TGTGCCAGCAGCTTAGTTGAGGGGGATCAGCCCCAGCATTTT. V gene TRBV7-2 combines with J gene TRBJ1-5, with D perhaps matching TRBD1 (6 bases). V gave up 1 base and J gave up 5 bases, with 9 bases separating them. The CDR3 totals 14 residues. Germline CDR1 is SGHTA and CDR2 is FQGNSA. Full variable domain (missing parts from reference TRBV7-2 and TRBJ1-5): GAGVSQSPSNKVTEKGKDVELRCDPISGHTALYWYRQSLGQGLEFLIYFQGNSAPDKSGLPSDRFSAERTGGSVSTLTIQRTQQEDSAVYLCASSLVEGDQPQHFGDGTRLSIL.

This clonotype was detected only once. The chain recombines TRBV4-3 with TRBJ2-7, with 7 bases matching TRBD2. The CDR3 sequence is 16 residues long. J was trimmed by 3 bases and V by 1 base; bases with no gene match: 9. CDR1 and CDR2 from the germline V gene are LGHNA and YSLEER. CDR3 DNA sequence: TGCGCCAGCAGCCAAGTGGGGGAGGGAGGCCTCTACGAGCAGTACTTC. Translation: CASSQVGEGGLYEQYF.

This chain links TRBV5-1 with TRBJ2-1, with D unclear. V lost 3 bases and J lost 3, with 13 bases in between. CDR3 size: 15 residues. In germline, CDR1 is SGHRS, CDR2 YFSETQ. The CDR3 bases are TGCGCCAGCAGCTCAGAGGTGAGCTACTACAATGAGCAGTTCTTC. Encoded protein: CASSSEVSYYNEQFF.

The rearrangement joins TRBV3-1 to TRBJ1-1; D gene unclear. This CDR3 region has 12 residues. The V end was cut by 0 bases, the J end by 11 bases, with 10 bases between. Germline V gene data show CDR1 as LGHDT and CDR2 as YNNKEL (reference sequence). The CDR3 region is CASSQDGLMAFF. The CDR3 DNA reads TGTGCCAGCAGCCAAGATGGTCTAATGGCTTTCTTT.

This clonotype was found a few times. CDR3 amino acids: CASSLARASSTGELFF. The CDR3 DNA reads TGTGCCAGCAGCTTAGCTAGGGCCTCGAGCACCGGGGAGCTGTTTTTT. The gene calls are TRBV7-8 and TRBJ2-2, with D unresolved. Germline CDR1 is SGHVS and CDR2 is FQNEAQ. This CDR3 is 16 amino acids long. Deletions cut 0 bases from V and 4 bases from J, with 12 bases between. The whole variable domain, filled in from reference TRBV7-8 and TRBJ2-2, reads GAGVSQSPRYKVAKRGQDVALRCDPISGHVSLFWYQQALGQGPEFLTYFQNEAQLDKSGLPSDRFFAERPEGSVSTLKIQRTQQEDSAVYLCASSLARASSTGELFFGEGSRLTVL.

This clonotype was counted between two and nine times. The J gene is TRBJ1-2, the V gene TRBV6-1; D is perhaps TRBD1 (6 bases). The CDR3 extends over 14 amino acids. V was cut by 3 bases and J by 7 bases, with 15 bases left in between. Germline-derived CDR1 and CDR2 are MNHNS and SASEGT. CDR3 region: CASSDYNRVRGYTF. CDR3 coding DNA: TGTGCCAGCAGTGACTACAACAGGGTCCGTGGCTACACCTTC.

This clonotype is labeled as medium-sized (0.01 to 0.1%). This chain connects TRBV4-1 to TRBJ2-1; 7 positions agree with TRBD2. Losses at the gene ends were 1 base for V and 0 bases for J; bases not matched to a gene: 0. The CDR3 runs 15 residues. The germline CDR1 and CDR2 sequences are MGHRA and YSYEKL. CDR3 nucleotides: TGCGCCAGCAGCCAAGCGGGGGGCTCCTACAATGAGCAGTTCTTC. Amino acid sequence: CASSQAGGSYNEQFF.

The chain joins TRBV3-1 to TRBJ1-2; TRBD1 might be the D (5 bases). Germline values: CDR1 LGHDT, CDR2 YNNKEL (reference sequence). This CDR3 comprises 14 residues. V was clipped by 0 bases and J by 4 bases, with 9 bases between them. The CDR3 region is CASSQERQSYGYTF. For the CDR3, the DNA is TGTGCCAGCAGCCAAGAACGACAGAGCTATGGCTACACCTTC.

The V and J genes are TRBV7-8 and TRBJ2-1, with D uncertain. Trimming cost V 5 bases and J 8 bases, with 19 bases left between them. The germline V gene has CDR1 SGHVS and CDR2 FQNEAQ. This CDR3 contains 15 residues. DNA of the CDR3: TGTGCCAGCAGCCCAAGACCTGGATGGGTCTATGAGCAGTTCTTC. It translates to CASSPRPGWVYEQFF.

This clonotype was recorded a few times. The chain has TRBV7-9 and TRBJ1-1; D may be TRBD1 (6 bases). Germline V CDR1 and CDR2: SEHNR, FQNEAQ (reference sequence). This CDR3 contains 14 residues. The germline V and J ends were trimmed by 5 bases and 6 bases, with 16 bases remaining between them. CDR3 bases: TGTGCCAGCAGCCCTACACAGGGTGTGGCTGAAGCTTTCTTT. Translating gives CASSPTQGVAEAFF.

This clonotype was observed a handful of times. The chain couples TRBV7-8 to TRBJ2-1; 11 bases agree with TRBD2. V was pared by 5 bases and J by 7 bases, with 4 bases of the junction left unmatched. The CDR3 runs 14 residues. Looked up from germline, CDR1 is SGHVS and CDR2 is FQNEAQ. The CDR3 reads CASSPSGGWNEQFF. Written as DNA, the CDR3 is TGTGCCAGCAGCCCTAGCGGGGGGTGGAATGAGCAGTTCTTC.

In this sample, this clonotype turned up a few times. The V and J genes are TRBV7-7 and TRBJ2-7; D perhaps matches TRBD2 (6 bases). Per the germline V gene, CDR1 is SSHAT and CDR2 is FNYEAQ (reference sequence). Trimming stripped 2 bases from V and 7 bases from J, with 12 bases between. The CDR3 is made up of 13 amino acids. CDR3 loop: CASSLSPGREQYF. The CDR3 DNA follows: TGTGCCAGCAGCTTAAGCCCAGGGAGGGAGCAGTACTTC.

This clonotype was seen only a few times. V usage is TRBV19 and J usage is TRBJ1-2; D gene ambiguous. Deletions cut 5 bases from V and 6 bases from J, with 16 bases between. The V gene's germline CDR1 is LNHDA and CDR2 SQIVND (reference sequence). This CDR3 contains 14 residues. CDR3 DNA: TGTGCCAGTAGTGGGCTCGGCAGTCTGGATGGCTACACCTTC. Translated, it gives CASSGLGSLDGYTF. The full variable domain, in which reference TRBV19 and TRBJ1-2 provide the parts outside the CDR3, is DGGITQSPKYLFRKEGQNVTLSCEQNLNHDAMYWYRQDPGQGLRLIYYSQIVNDFQKGDIAEGYSVSREKKESFPLTVTSAQKNPTAFYLCASSGLGSLDGYTFGSGTRLTVV.

This clonotype was recorded a few times. The chain couples TRBV12-3 or TRBV12-4 to TRBJ1-1; unclear D gene. V lost 5 bases to trimming and J lost 1 base, with 17 bases between them. The CDR3 is 16 residues long. DNA for the CDR3: TGTGCCAGCAGTCTAGGAACGGGCCGAGGGAACACTGAAGCTTTCTTT. Residues: CASSLGTGRGNTEAFF.

This rearrangement joins TRBV5-1 to TRBJ1-2; 9 bases are shared with TRBD1. Trimming removed 4 bases from V and 4 bases from J; junction bases left unmatched: 5. The length of the CDR3 is 14 residues. The germline CDR1 and CDR2 sequences are SGHRS and YFSETQ. This CDR3 reads CASSTGTGTYGYTF. CDR3 sequence (DNA): TGCGCCAGCAGCACCGGGACAGGGACCTATGGCTACACCTTC.

V gene TRBV5-6 combines with J gene TRBJ1-4; a possible D gene is TRBD1 (6 bases). Germline V gene data show CDR1 as SGHDT and CDR2 as YYEEEE. Between the trimmed V and J ends, which lost 4 bases and 5 bases, there was a span of 15 bases. There are 15 residues in the CDR3. The CDR3 DNA follows: TGTGCCAGCAGCCCTGTGGGGGCGCCGAATGAAAAACTGTTTTTT. Its protein is CASSPVGAPNEKLFF.

The chain has TRBV4-2 and TRBJ2-3; TRBD1 is a possible D gene (6 bases). The CDR3 is 18 residues long. Germline CDR1 LGHNA, CDR2 YNFKEQ. The V end lost 2 bases, the J end lost 1 base, and 19 bases lay between the germline ends. CDR3: CASSQRYPGTRGTDTQYF. The CDR3 DNA reads as TGTGCCAGCAGCCAAAGATACCCGGGGACAAGGGGCACAGATACGCAGTATTTT.

The V and J genes are TRBV19 and TRBJ1-2; 9 bases fit TRBD1. The CDR3 runs to 16 residues. V lost 5 bases to trimming and J lost 7 bases; unmatched junction nucleotides: 14. Per the germline V gene, CDR1 is LNHDA and CDR2 is SQIVND (reference sequence). The CDR3 sequence: CASSASSDRDRAGYTF. The DNA for the CDR3 is TGTGCCAGTAGTGCCTCATCCGACAGGGACAGGGCTGGCTACACCTTC.

The table lists this clonotype with a few counts. V is TRBV7-2 and J is TRBJ2-2; possibly TRBD1 or TRBD2 for D (5 bases each). Germline CDR1 reads SGHTA; CDR2 reads FQGNSA. This CDR3 is 13 amino acids long. Trimming pared 4 bases from V and 6 bases from J, leaving 9 bases between. CDR3 DNA: TGTGCCAGCAGCTCTGGGACGCCCGGGGAGCTGTTTTTT. This sequence encodes CASSSGTPGELFF.

This clonotype came up a few times. This rearrangement joins TRBV21-1 to TRBJ2-5; the table's TRBD1 call for D was not verified on the DNA. TRBV21-1 is shown as a pseudogene. This CDR3 comprises 16 residues. DNA of the CDR3: TGTGCCAGCAGCAAAGTGGGCCAGGGGAGGCAAGAGACCCAGTACTTC. Amino acids: CASSKVGQGRQETQYF.

The chain combines TRBV20-1 with TRBJ2-7; no reliable D call. CDR1 and CDR2 (germline): DFQATT, SNEGSKA (reference sequence). There are 11 residues in the CDR3. Trimming took 0 bases from V and 9 from J, leaving 9 bases between them. The CDR3 loop is CSARDGPRQYV. For the CDR3, the DNA is TGCAGTGCTAGAGATGGCCCGAGGCAGTACGTC.

This clonotype was recorded a few times. The chain combines TRBV5-6 with TRBJ1-1, with TRBD1 as a possible D gene (5 bases). V shed 4 bases and J shed 0 bases, with 16 bases lying between them. Germline loops: CDR1 SGHDT, CDR2 YYEEEE. This CDR3 is 16 amino acids long. In nucleotides, the CDR3 is TGTGCCAGCAGCCGGGGGTCAGCCAAACTGAACACTGAAGCTTTCTTT. Encoded protein: CASSRGSAKLNTEAFF.

This clonotype was observed at least ten times. V is TRBV11-2 and J is TRBJ2-5; 10 positions agree with TRBD2. The V segment lost 2 bases and the J segment 6 bases; nucleotides outside the gene matches: 15. In germline, CDR1 is SGHAT, CDR2 FQNNGV. CDR3 length: 18 residues. CDR3 amino acids: CASSLLSGSGGPWKTQYF. In DNA form, the CDR3 reads TGTGCCAGCAGCTTACTTTCGGGTAGCGGGGGGCCCTGGAAGACCCAGTACTTC.